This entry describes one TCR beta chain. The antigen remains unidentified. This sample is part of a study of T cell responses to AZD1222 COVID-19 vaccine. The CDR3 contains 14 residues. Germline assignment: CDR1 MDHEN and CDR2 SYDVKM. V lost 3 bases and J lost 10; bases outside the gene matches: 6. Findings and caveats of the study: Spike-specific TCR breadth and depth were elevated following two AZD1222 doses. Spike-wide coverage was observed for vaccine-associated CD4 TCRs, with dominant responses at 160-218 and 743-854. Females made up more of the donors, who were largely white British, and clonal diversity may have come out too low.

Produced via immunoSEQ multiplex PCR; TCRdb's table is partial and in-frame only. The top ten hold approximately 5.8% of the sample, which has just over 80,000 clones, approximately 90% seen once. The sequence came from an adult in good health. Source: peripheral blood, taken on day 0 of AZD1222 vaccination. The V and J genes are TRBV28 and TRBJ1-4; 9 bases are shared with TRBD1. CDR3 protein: CASSLTGGQGKLFF. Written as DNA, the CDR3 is TGTGCCAGCAGTTTGACAGGGGGGCAGGGAAAACTGTTTTTT.